Ten or more counts support the clone carrying this TCR beta chain. This entry comes from a study of lung T cells in sarcoidosis with Löfgren's syndrome. TCRdb used MiXCR to reprocess the reads, holding one entry per CDR3 protein. The repertoire holds 60,000 to 70,000 distinct CDR3 sequences, with 21% as singletons. Input material: CD4+ T cells from PBMCs. The source of this sequence is a human donor with sarcoidosis (Löfgren's syndrome or another form), or a control subject (not recorded which).

The CDR3 reads CASRAGTLYNEQFF. Here the CDR3 DNA reads TGTGCCAGCAGAGCCGGGACCCTATACAATGAGCAGTTCTTC. The rearrangement joins TRBV6-1 to TRBJ2-1, with D perhaps being TRBD1 or TRBD2 (5 bases each). Germline V gene sequence: CDR1 MNHNS, CDR2 SASEGT. V lost 6 bases and J 4 bases, leaving 13 bases between the germline ends. The length of the CDR3 is 14 residues.